What follows are 25 T cell receptor beta chains derived from one specimen sequenced in a study of T cell responses to AZD1222 COVID-19 vaccine. Sequenced by immunoSEQ multiplex PCR; TCRdb stores in-frame clones only, minus some. Among tens of thousands of clones listed, roughly 90% were seen once. This sample comprised peripheral blood, obtained 28 days after the second AZD1222 dose. These receptors were collected from an adult who received the AZD1222 COVID-19 vaccine.

The chain uses TRBV2 and TRBJ2-7; 12 bases are a match to TRBD2. The J segment lost 3 bases and the V segment lost 11 bases, leaving 8 bases of the junction unmatched. Germline loops: CDR1 SNHLY, CDR2 FYNNEI. The CDR3 is 14 residues long. The CDR3 DNA reads as TGTGCCGGCCACCAGGGACTAGCGGGCTACGAGCAGTACTTC. Protein: CAGHQGLAGYEQYF.

The chain recombines TRBV28 with TRBJ2-1; D gene ambiguous. Germline V lookup: CDR1 MDHEN, CDR2 SYDVKM. V was clipped by 5 bases and J by 7 bases, with 15 bases between them. The CDR3 consists of 14 residues. The CDR3 region has the DNA TGTGCCAGCAGTCTTCACCCCCCGGGTAATGAGCAGTTCTTC. Its protein is CASSLHPPGNEQFF. Full variable domain (remainder filled in from reference TRBV28 and TRBJ2-1): DVKVTQSSRYLVKRTGEKVFLECVQDMDHENMFWYRQDPGLGLRLIYFSYDVKMKEKGDIPEGYSVSREKKERFSLILESASTNQTSMYLCASSLHPPGNEQFFGPGTRLTVL.

Here the CDR3 DNA reads TGTGCCAGCATACCGTTAGCGGGAGCGGGGGAGACCCAGTACTTC. This gives the protein CASIPLAGAGETQYF. The V and J genes are TRBV7-6 and TRBJ2-5, with 9 bases fitting TRBD2. J lost 5 bases, V lost 7 bases, and 11 bases had no gene match. This CDR3 region has 15 residues. Germline V gives CDR1 SGHVS, CDR2 FNYEAQ.

This chain joins TRBV24-1 and TRBJ2-1, with 13 bases that match TRBD2. Losses at the gene ends were 10 bases for V and 6 bases for J; bases not matched to a gene: 5. This CDR3 spans 14 amino acids. Germline-derived CDR1 and CDR2 are KGHDR and SFDVKD. The CDR3 spells CATAGLAGSNEQFF. The CDR3 bases are TGTGCCACAGCGGGACTAGCGGGAAGCAATGAGCAGTTCTTC.

The rearrangement joins TRBV19 to TRBJ1-1; D gene ambiguous. CDR1 and CDR2 from the germline V gene are LNHDA and SQIVND (reference sequence). The CDR3 runs 16 residues. V shed 0 bases and J shed 2 bases, with 13 bases lying between them. This CDR3 reads CASSIDPLGQNTEAFF. In DNA form, the CDR3 reads TGTGCCAGTAGTATAGATCCCCTTGGCCAAAACACTGAAGCTTTCTTT.

The chain couples TRBV6-1 to TRBJ2-3, with D possibly being TRBD2 (6 bases). CDR3 size: 16 residues. V was clipped by 2 bases and J by 0 bases, with 12 bases between them. Looked up from germline, CDR1 is MNHNS and CDR2 is SASEGT. CDR3 amino acids: CASSEPLAISTDTQYF. The CDR3 nucleotides read TGTGCCAGCAGTGAACCTCTAGCGATTAGCACAGATACGCAGTATTTT.

DNA of the CDR3: TGTGCCAGCAGTTTCCGACAGAGAACTATGAACACTGAAGCTTTCTTT. Its translation is CASSFRQRTMNTEAFF. The rearrangement uses TRBV27 and TRBJ1-1, with D maybe TRBD1 (5 bases). Germline V gives CDR1 MNHEY, CDR2 SMNVEV (reference sequence). With 3 bases removed from V and 0 bases from J, the gap between germline ends came to 14 bases. The CDR3 loop spans 16 amino acids.

This clone has a single count. The chain uses TRBV7-6 and TRBJ2-3; TRBD1 matches at 7 bases. J gave up 0 bases and V 4 bases, and 7 bases lay outside the gene matches. This CDR3 comprises 16 residues. Germline V lookup: CDR1 SGHVS, CDR2 FNYEAQ. CDR3 DNA sequence: TGTGCCAGCAGCTCTCAGGGACAGCTGAGCACAGATACGCAGTATTTT. It specifies CASSSQGQLSTDTQYF.

This chain links TRBV27 with TRBJ1-1; unclear D gene. The CDR3 is 17 residues long. Germline CDR1 and CDR2: MNHEY and SMNVEV (reference sequence). Trimming removed 4 bases from V and 5 bases from J, with 23 bases in between. The CDR3 spells CASSSKFSRTGGTEAFF. CDR3 sequence (DNA): TGTGCCAGCAGTTCGAAGTTTAGTCGGACGGGCGGAACTGAAGCTTTCTTT.

V gene TRBV30 combines with J gene TRBJ1-1, with D possibly being TRBD1 (5 bases). The CDR3 has 13 residues. The ends were cut back, 2 bases at V and 6 bases at J, with 13 bases in the middle. The V gene's germline CDR1 is GTSNPN and CDR2 SVGIG (reference sequence). As DNA, the CDR3 is TGTGCCTGGAGTACGGGGGTCGAGTCTGAAGCTTTCTTT. Its translation: CAWSTGVESEAFF.

This clone is medium-sized in the sample. This rearrangement joins TRBV6-4 to TRBJ2-3; a weak D match, TRBD2 (6 bases). The CDR3 consists of 13 residues. Trimming pared 5 bases from V and 0 bases from J, leaving 6 bases between. CDR1 is MRHNA and CDR2 is SNTAGT in the germline V gene. In DNA, the CDR3 is TGTGCCAGCAGTAGCGGGAGCACAGATACGCAGTATTTT. This codes for CASSSGSTDTQYF.

The chain uses TRBV28 and TRBJ1-2, with a tentative D call TRBD1 (6 bases). Trimming shortened V by 9 bases and J by 2 bases, and 10 bases separated the two germline ends. CDR3 length: 12 amino acids. The germline CDR1 and CDR2 sequences are MDHEN and SYDVKM. The CDR3 sequence: CASITGNYGYTF. Written as DNA, the CDR3 is TGTGCCAGTATAACAGGGAACTATGGCTACACCTTC.

The V gene is TRBV28, the J gene TRBJ2-1; D is perhaps TRBD2 (5 bases). Per germline, CDR1 MDHEN and CDR2 SYDVKM. CDR3 length: 14 amino acids. V lost 3 bases to trimming and J lost 4 bases, with 10 bases between them. The DNA for the CDR3 is TGTGCCAGCAGTTTGAGGACTGGGTACAATGAGCAGTTCTTC. It codes for CASSLRTGYNEQFF.

The V gene is TRBV7-9, the J gene TRBJ1-3, with D possibly being TRBD1 (5 bases). Germline V gene sequence: CDR1 SEHNR, CDR2 FQNEAQ (reference sequence). The V gene lost 7 bases and the J gene lost 4 bases, with 17 bases spanning the gap. The CDR3 contains 15 residues. The CDR3 spells CASNPDGGTGNTIYF. The CDR3 DNA reads TGTGCCAGCAACCCCGATGGGGGAACGGGAAACACCATATATTTT.

The chain links TRBV5-1 to TRBJ2-1; no clear D gene. CDR3 length: 15 residues. The germline gives CDR1 SGHRS, CDR2 YFSETQ. V lost 0 bases to trimming and J lost 7 bases, with 14 bases between them. The CDR3 nucleotides are TGCGCCAGCAGCTTGGCCAGGACCCTGCCGAATGAGCAGTTCTTC. This encodes CASSLARTLPNEQFF. The full variable domain, rest sourced from reference TRBV5-1 and TRBJ2-1, is KAGVTQTPRYLIKTRGQQVTLSCSPISGHRSVSWYQQTPGQGLQFLFEYFSETQRNKGNFPGRFSGRQFSNSRSEMNVSTLELGDSALYLCASSLARTLPNEQFFGPGTRLTVL.

The rearrangement joins TRBV19 to TRBJ1-2; D possibly corresponds to TRBD1 (6 bases). With 4 bases removed from V and 4 bases from J, the gap between germline ends came to 13 bases. Germline CDR1 reads LNHDA; CDR2 reads SQIVND (reference sequence). The length of the CDR3 is 14 residues. CDR3 coding DNA: TGTGCCAGTAGTACCCACAGGGAAGCCTATGGCTACACCTTC. Amino acid sequence: CASSTHREAYGYTF.

The rearrangement joins TRBV30 to TRBJ1-1; possible D gene TRBD1, 5 bases. The CDR3 sequence is 14 residues long. Trimming removed 0 bases at V and 6 bases at J, with 14 bases between. Germline lookup yields CDR1 GTSNPN and CDR2 SVGIG (reference sequence). CDR3 loop: CAWSVNWGGSEAFF. The CDR3 DNA reads as TGTGCCTGGAGTGTGAACTGGGGCGGCTCTGAAGCTTTCTTT.

The V and J genes are TRBV7-2 and TRBJ2-7; 9 positions match TRBD1. The V gene's germline CDR1 is SGHTA and CDR2 FQGNSA. The CDR3 is 14 residues long. Unmatched junction bases numbered 2, after V lost 5 bases and J lost 0 bases. CDR3 loop: CASSRDRASYEQYF. The CDR3 nucleotides read TGTGCCAGCAGCAGGGACAGGGCCTCCTACGAGCAGTACTTC.

This clone came up a few times. V gene TRBV7-9 combines with J gene TRBJ2-7, with D possibly matching TRBD2 (5 bases). Germline CDR1 SEHNR, CDR2 FQNEAQ (reference sequence). V was shortened by 4 bases and J by 2 bases, with 18 bases between the two germline ends. The CDR3 is 16 residues long. DNA of the CDR3: TGTGCCAGCAGCTCCCCGGCCGGACTGCTCACCTACGAGCAGTACTTC. As protein: CASSSPAGLLTYEQYF.

The rearrangement uses TRBV7-9 and TRBJ2-1; TRBD2 is a possible D gene (6 bases). Trimming left V 4 bases short and J 9 bases short, with 25 bases between. Germline CDR1 reads SEHNR; CDR2 reads FQNEAQ (reference sequence). CDR3 length: 17 residues. CDR3 sequence (DNA): TGTGCCAGCAGCTCCTACGTCGGTGGTAGCGGCTGGGTTGAGCAGTTCTTC. This sequence encodes CASSSYVGGSGWVEQFF.

This chain uses TRBV27 with TRBJ2-7; D possibly corresponds to TRBD1 (6 bases). This CDR3 contains 14 residues. Looked up from germline, CDR1 is MNHEY and CDR2 is SMNVEV (reference sequence). V shed 1 base and J shed 5 bases, with 12 bases lying between them. The CDR3 coding sequence is TGTGCCAGCAGTTTATTGGGGGCGGGCCACGAGCAGTACTTC. Protein sequence: CASSLLGAGHEQYF.

The V call is TRBV6-5, the J call TRBJ2-2; D remains unclear. Trimming left V 5 bases short and J 6 bases short, with 10 bases between. The CDR3 has 13 residues. In germline, CDR1 is MNHEY, CDR2 SVGAGI. The CDR3 nucleotides read TGTGCCAGCAGTACCGATGGGGCCGGGGAGCTGTTTTTT. Its protein is CASSTDGAGELFF.

This clone was recorded once. The genes are TRBV4-3 and TRBJ1-1; D ambiguous. This CDR3 region has 16 residues. The V end lost 0 bases, the J end lost 0 bases, and 11 bases lay between the germline ends. CDR1 and CDR2 from the germline V gene are LGHNA and YSLEER. CDR3 protein: CASSQDLSQLNTEAFF. CDR3 bases: TGCGCCAGCAGCCAAGATTTATCACAGTTGAACACTGAAGCTTTCTTT.

The chain has TRBV6-1 and TRBJ2-7, with D tentatively TRBD1 (5 bases). Germline V lookup: CDR1 MNHNS, CDR2 SASEGT. With 1 base removed from V and 0 bases from J, the gap between germline ends came to 13 bases. The CDR3 extends over 16 amino acids. CDR3 nucleotides: TGTGCCAGCAGTGAAGGGACACATAAAACCTCCTACGAGCAGTACTTC. This sequence encodes CASSEGTHKTSYEQYF.

The chain employs TRBV4-1 and TRBJ1-1; 8 positions agree with TRBD1. The CDR3 runs to 16 residues. After removal of 3 bases from V and 0 bases from J, the junction contained 6 bases not matched to a gene. Per the germline V gene, CDR1 is MGHRA and CDR2 is YSYEKL. CDR3 loop: CASSQGGQGLNTEAFF. CDR3 sequence (DNA): TGCGCCAGCAGCCAGGGCGGACAGGGTTTGAACACTGAAGCTTTCTTT.